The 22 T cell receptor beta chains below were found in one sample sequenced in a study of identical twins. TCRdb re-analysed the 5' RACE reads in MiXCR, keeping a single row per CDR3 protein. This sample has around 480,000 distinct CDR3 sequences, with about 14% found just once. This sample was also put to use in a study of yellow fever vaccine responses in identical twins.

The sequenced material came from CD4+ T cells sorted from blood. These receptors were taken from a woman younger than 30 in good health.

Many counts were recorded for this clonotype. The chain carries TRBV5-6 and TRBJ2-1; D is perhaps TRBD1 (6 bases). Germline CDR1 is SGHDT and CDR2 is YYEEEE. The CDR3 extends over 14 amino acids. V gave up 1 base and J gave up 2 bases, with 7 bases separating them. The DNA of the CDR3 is TGTGCCAGCAGCTTGCAGGGGCCCTACAATGAGCAGTTCTTC. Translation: CASSLQGPYNEQFF. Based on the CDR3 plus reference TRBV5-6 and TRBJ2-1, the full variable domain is DAGVTQSPTHLIKTRGQQVTLRCSPKSGHDTVSWYQQALGQGPQFIFQYYEEEERQRGNFPDRFSGHQFPNYSSELNVNALLLGDSALYLCASSLQGPYNEQFFGPGTRLTVL.

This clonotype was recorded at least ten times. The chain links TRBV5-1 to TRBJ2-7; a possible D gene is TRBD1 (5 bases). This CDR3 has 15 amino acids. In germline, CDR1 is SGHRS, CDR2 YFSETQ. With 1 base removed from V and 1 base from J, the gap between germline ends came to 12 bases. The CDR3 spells CASSLYARASYEQYF. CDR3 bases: TGCGCCAGCAGCTTGTATGCCAGGGCATCCTACGAGCAGTACTTC. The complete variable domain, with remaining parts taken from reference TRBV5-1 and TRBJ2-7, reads KAGVTQTPRYLIKTRGQQVTLSCSPISGHRSVSWYQQTPGQGLQFLFEYFSETQRNKGNFPGRFSGRQFSNSRSEMNVSTLELGDSALYLCASSLYARASYEQYFGPGTRLTVT.

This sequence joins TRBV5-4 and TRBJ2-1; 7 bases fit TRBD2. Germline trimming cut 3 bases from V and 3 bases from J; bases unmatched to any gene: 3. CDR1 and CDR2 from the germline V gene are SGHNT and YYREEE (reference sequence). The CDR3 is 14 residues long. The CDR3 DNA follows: TGTGCCAGCAGCTCGACTAGCCTCTACAATGAGCAGTTCTTC. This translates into CASSSTSLYNEQFF.

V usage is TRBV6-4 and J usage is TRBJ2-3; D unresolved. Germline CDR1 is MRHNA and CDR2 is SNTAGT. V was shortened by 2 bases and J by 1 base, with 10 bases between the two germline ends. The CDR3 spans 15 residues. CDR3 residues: CASSDVLWGTDTQYF. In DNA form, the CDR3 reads TGTGCCAGCAGTGACGTGCTGTGGGGCACAGATACGCAGTATTTT.

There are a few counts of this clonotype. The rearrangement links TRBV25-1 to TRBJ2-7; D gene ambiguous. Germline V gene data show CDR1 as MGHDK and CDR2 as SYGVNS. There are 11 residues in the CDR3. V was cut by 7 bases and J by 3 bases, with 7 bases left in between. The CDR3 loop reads CASKQIYEQYF. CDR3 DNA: TGTGCCAGCAAACAGATCTACGAGCAGTACTTC.

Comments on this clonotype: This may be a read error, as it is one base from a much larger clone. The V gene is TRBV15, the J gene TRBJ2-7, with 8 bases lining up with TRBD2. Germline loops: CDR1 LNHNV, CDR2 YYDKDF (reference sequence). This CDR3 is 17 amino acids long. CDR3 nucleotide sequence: TGTGCCACCAGCAGAGATGTCCCTAGCGGGTCCACCTACGAGGAGTACTTC. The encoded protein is CATSRDVPSGSTYEEYF.

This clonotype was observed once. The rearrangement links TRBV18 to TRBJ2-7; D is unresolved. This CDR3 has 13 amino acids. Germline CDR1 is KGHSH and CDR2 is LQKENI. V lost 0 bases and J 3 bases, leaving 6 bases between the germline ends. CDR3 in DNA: TGTGCCAGCTCACCACCCATGGACTACGAGCAGTACTTC. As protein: CASSPPMDYEQYF.

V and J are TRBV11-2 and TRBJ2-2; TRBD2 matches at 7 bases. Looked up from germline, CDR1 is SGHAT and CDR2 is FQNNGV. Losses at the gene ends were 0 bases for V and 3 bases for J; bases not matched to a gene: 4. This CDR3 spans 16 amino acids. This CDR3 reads CASSLDSGTHTGELFF. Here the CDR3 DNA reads TGTGCCAGCAGCTTAGACAGCGGGACGCACACCGGGGAGCTGTTTTTT.

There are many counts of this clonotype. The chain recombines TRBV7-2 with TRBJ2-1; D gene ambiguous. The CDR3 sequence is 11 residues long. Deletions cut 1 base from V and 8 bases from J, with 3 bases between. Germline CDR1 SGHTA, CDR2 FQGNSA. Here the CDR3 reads CASSLVYEQFF. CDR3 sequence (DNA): TGTGCCAGCAGCTTAGTTTATGAGCAGTTCTTC. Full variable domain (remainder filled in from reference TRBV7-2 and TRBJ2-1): GAGVSQSPSNKVTEKGKDVELRCDPISGHTALYWYRQSLGQGLEFLIYFQGNSAPDKSGLPSDRFSAERTGGSVSTLTIQRTQQEDSAVYLCASSLVYEQFFGPGTRLTVL.

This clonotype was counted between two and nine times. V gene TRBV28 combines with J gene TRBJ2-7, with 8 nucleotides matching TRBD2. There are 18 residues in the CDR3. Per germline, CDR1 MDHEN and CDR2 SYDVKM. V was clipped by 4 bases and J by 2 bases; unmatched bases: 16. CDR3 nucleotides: TGTGCCAGCAGTTCCTACTTAGCGGGGCGGATCCTTCCCTACGAGCAGTACTTC. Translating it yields CASSSYLAGRILPYEQYF.

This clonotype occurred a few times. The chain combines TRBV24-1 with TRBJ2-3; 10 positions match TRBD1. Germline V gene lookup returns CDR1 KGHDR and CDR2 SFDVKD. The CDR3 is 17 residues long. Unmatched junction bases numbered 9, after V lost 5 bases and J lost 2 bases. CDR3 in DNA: TGTGCCACCAGTGGAGACAGGGGGCCTGGGGTCACAGATACGCAGTATTTT. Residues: CATSGDRGPGVTDTQYF.

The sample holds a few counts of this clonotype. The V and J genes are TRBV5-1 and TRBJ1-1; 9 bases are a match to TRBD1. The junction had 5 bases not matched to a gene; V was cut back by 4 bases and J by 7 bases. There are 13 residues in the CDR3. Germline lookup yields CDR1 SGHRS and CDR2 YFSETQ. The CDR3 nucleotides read TGCGCCAGCAGCCGGGACAGGGCCAATGAAGCTTTCTTT. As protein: CASSRDRANEAFF.

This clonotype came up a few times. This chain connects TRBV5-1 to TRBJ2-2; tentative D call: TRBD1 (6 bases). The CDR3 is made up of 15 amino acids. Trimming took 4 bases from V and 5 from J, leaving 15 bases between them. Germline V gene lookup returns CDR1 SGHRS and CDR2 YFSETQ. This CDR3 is CASSPTGFGTGELFF. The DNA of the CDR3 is TGCGCCAGCAGCCCCACAGGGTTCGGAACCGGGGAGCTGTTTTTT.

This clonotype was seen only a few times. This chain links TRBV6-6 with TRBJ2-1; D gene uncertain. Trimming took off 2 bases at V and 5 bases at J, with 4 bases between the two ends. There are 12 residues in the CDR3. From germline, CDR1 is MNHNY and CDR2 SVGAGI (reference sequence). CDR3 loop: CASSYADNEQFF. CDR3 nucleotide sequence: TGTGCCAGCAGTTACGCCGACAATGAGCAGTTCTTC.

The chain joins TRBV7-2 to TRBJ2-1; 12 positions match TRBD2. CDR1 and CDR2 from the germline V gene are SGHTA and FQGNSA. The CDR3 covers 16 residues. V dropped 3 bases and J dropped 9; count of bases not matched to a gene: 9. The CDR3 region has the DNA TGTGCCAGCAGCTTGACGACTAGCGGGAGATTGGGTGAGCAGTTCTTC. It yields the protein CASSLTTSGRLGEQFF.

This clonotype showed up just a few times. The CDR3 spells CSAPSPQEGSYEQYF. CDR3 in DNA: TGCAGTGCTCCCTCCCCCCAGGAGGGCTCCTACGAGCAGTACTTC. V is TRBV20-1 and J is TRBJ2-7; possible D gene TRBD2, 6 bases. Germline assignment: CDR1 DFQATT and CDR2 SNEGSKA (reference sequence). V was shortened by 5 bases and J by 0 bases, with 17 bases between the two germline ends. The CDR3 loop spans 15 amino acids.

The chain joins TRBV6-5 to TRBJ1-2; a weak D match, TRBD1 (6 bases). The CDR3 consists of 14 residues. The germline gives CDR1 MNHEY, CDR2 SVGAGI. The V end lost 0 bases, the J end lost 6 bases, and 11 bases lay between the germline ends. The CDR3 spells CASSYSTGTNGYTF. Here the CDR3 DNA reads TGTGCCAGCAGTTACTCGACCGGGACAAATGGCTACACCTTC.

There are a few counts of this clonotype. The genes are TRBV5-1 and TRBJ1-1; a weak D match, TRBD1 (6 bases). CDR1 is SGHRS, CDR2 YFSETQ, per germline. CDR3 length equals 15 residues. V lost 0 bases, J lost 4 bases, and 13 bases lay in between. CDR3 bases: TGCGCCAGCAGCTTGGACCGGGCGGGGGCCACTGAAGCTTTCTTT. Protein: CASSLDRAGATEAFF.

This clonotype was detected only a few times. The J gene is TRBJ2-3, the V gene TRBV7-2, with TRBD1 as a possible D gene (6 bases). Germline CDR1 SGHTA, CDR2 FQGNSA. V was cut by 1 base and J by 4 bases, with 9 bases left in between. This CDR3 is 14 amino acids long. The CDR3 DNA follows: TGTGCCAGCAGCTTAGGGACAGTTCCAGATACGCAGTATTTT. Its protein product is CASSLGTVPDTQYF.

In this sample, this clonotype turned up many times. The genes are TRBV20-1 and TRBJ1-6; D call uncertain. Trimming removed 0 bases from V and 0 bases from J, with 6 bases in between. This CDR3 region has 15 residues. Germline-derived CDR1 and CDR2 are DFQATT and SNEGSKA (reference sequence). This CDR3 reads CSARDQSSYNSPLHF. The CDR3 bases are TGCAGTGCTAGAGATCAGAGCTCCTATAATTCACCCCTCCACTTT.

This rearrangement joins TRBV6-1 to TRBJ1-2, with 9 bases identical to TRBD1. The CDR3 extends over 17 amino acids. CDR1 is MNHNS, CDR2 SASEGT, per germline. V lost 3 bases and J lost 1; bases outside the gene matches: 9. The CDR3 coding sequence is TGTGCCAGCAGTGACTACAGGGGGCGAGTAGGTAACTATGGCTACACCTTC. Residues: CASSDYRGRVGNYGYTF.

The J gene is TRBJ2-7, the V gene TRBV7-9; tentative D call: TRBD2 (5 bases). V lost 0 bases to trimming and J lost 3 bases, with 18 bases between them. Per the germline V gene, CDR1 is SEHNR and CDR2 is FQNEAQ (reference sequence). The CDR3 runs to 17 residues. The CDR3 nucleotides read TGTGCCAGCAGCTTAGCTGGAGGCGGGTACTACAACTACGAGCAGTACTTC. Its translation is CASSLAGGGYYNYEQYF.